These T cell receptor beta chains were read from a single sample in a study of CD8+ T cells in alopecia areata. TCRdb's copy holds only in-frame clones and misses some; the assay was immunoSEQ multiplex PCR. The data hold about 150,000 clones, with more than 45% observed a single time. The sample in question was CD8+ T cells sorted from blood, obtained at week 0. The receptors originated from a human donor with alopecia areata. Each CDR3 is given with its conserved first and last residue. D genes are given only for firm matches. Size values are once, few and many counts, or a class for expanded clones, and some rows have none.

TRBJ2-2	NA	once	TRBV15	CATSRGFQGWELFF	TGTGCCACCAGCAGGGGGTTCCAGGGTTGGGAGCTGTTTTTT
TRBJ2-7	NA	few	TRBV11-3	CASSPPAGPTYEQYF	TGTGCCAGCAGCCCCCCGGCGGGGCCTACCTACGAGCAGTACTTC
TRBJ2-1	NA	once	TRBV5-1	CASSLTTEQFF	TGCGCCAGCAGCTTAACTACCGAGCAGTTCTTC
TRBJ2-1	NA	NA	TRBV18	CASSPQGEVEQFF	TGTGCCAGCTCACCTCAGGGGGAGGTCGAGCAGTTCTTC
TRBJ2-7	NA	NA	TRBV7-3	CASSLKISAGRTYEQYF	TGTGCCAGCAGCTTAAAGATCTCGGCAGGTCGAACCTACGAGCAGTACTTC
TRBJ2-5	TRBD1	NA	TRBV29-1	CSVGGTGLRETQYF	TGCAGCGTCGGCGGGACAGGGTTGCGGGAGACCCAGTACTTC
TRBJ2-3	NA	NA	TRBV6-5	CASRVYSTTDTQYF	TGTGCCAGCAGAGTTTACAGCACCACAGATACGCAGTATTTT
TRBJ2-3	NA	few	TRBV4-3	CASSQESPGDTQYF	TGCGCCAGCAGCCAAGAATCCCCTGGAGATACGCAGTATTTT
TRBJ2-7	NA	NA	TRBV5-6	CASSPGFGSLDEQYF	TGTGCCAGCAGCCCCGGGTTTGGGTCCCTGGACGAGCAGTACTTC
TRBJ2-3	NA	NA	TRBV27	CASSLTSTDTQYF	TGTGCCAGCAGCCTAACTAGCACAGATACGCAGTATTTT
TRBJ1-2	TRBD1	few	TRBV14	CASSQEQGADGYTF	TGTGCCAGCAGCCAAGAACAGGGGGCCGATGGCTACACCTTC
TRBJ1-2	NA	few	TRBV6-6	CAASPGQQTGYGYTF	TGTGCCGCGTCCCCGGGGCAGCAAACCGGATATGGCTACACCTTC
TRBJ2-5	NA	NA	TRBV15	CATSPRGRETQYF	TGTGCCACCTCCCCCAGGGGACGAGAGACCCAGTACTTC
TRBJ2-1	TRBD2	few	TRBV29-1	CSVAGLAGSNEQFF	TGCAGCGTTGCGGGACTAGCGGGGTCCAATGAGCAGTTCTTC
TRBJ1-4	NA	NA	TRBV4-3	CASSHTWGGDEKLFF	TGCGCCAGCAGCCATACCTGGGGGGGCGACGAAAAACTGTTTTTT
TRBJ1-5	NA	NA	TRBV19	CASSDSYSNQPQHF	TGTGCCAGTAGTGACAGTTATAGCAATCAGCCCCAGCATTTT
TRBJ2-1	NA	NA	TRBV30	CAWSPGGTRDYNEQFF	TGTGCCTGGTCCCCAGGGGGGACACGGGACTACAATGAGCAGTTCTTC
TRBJ2-3	TRBD1	NA	TRBV4-3	CASSPGTGSTDTQYF	TGCGCCAGCAGCCCGGGGACAGGGAGCACAGATACGCAGTATTTT
TRBJ1-5	TRBD1	NA	TRBV11-2	CASSPTTGGNQPQHF	TGTGCCAGCAGCCCCACGACAGGGGGCAATCAGCCCCAGCATTTT
TRBJ1-5	NA	NA	TRBV4-1	CASSQAKGLNYSNQPQHF	TGCGCCAGCAGCCAAGCCAAGGGCCTGAACTATAGCAATCAGCCCCAGCATTTT
TRBJ2-3	TRBD2	NA	TRBV7-8	CASSPKMAGGGPDTQYF	TGTGCCAGCAGCCCCAAGATGGCGGGGGGCGGTCCAGATACGCAGTATTTT
TRBJ2-7	TRBD1	few	TRBV13	CASRVGQTYEQYF	TGTGCCAGCAGAGTGGGACAGACCTACGAGCAGTACTTC
TRBJ2-1	NA	NA	TRBV6-5	CASGVDYNEQFF	TGTGCCAGCGGGGTAGACTACAATGAGCAGTTCTTC
TRBJ1-2	NA	NA	TRBV25-1	CASSESFRDLDGYTF	TGTGCCAGCAGTGAATCATTTAGGGATTTGGATGGCTACACCTTC
TRBJ2-1	NA	few	TRBV6-5	CASRGEGAYNEQFF	TGTGCCAGCAGGGGGGAGGGGGCGTACAATGAGCAGTTCTTC
TRBJ2-3	NA	NA	TRBV27	CASSQILGFHTQYF	TGTGCCAGCAGTCAAATCCTCGGGTTTCATACGCAGTATTTT
TRBJ1-2	NA	NA	TRBV19	CASREGGYTF	TGTGCCAGCCGGGAGGGAGGCTACACCTTC
TRBJ2-3	NA	few	TRBV2	CASRPTPPTDTQYF	TGTGCCAGCAGACCTACCCCTCCCACAGATACGCAGTATTTT
TRBJ2-7	TRBD2	NA	TRBV18	CASYITSGPSYEQYF	TGTGCCAGCTATATCACTAGCGGACCCTCCTACGAGCAGTACTTC